This TCR beta chain was profiled in a study of CD8 T cells in Susac syndrome. RNA in amounts of roughly 0.5 to 1 ug was reverse transcribed with random hexamers. TCRdb re-called the immunoSEQ multiplex PCR reads through MiXCR, storing one row per CDR3 protein. The data contain about 71,000 distinct CDR3 sequences, 96% of them singletons. This clonotype was counted once. V lost 3 bases to trimming and J lost 1 base, with 11 bases between them. The CDR3 has 14 residues. In germline, CDR1 is DFQATT, CDR2 SNEGSKA (reference sequence). This TCR was sampled from a human donor with multiple sclerosis. This sequence joins TRBV20-1 and TRBJ2-3; tentatively, D is TRBD2 (5 bases). Sequencing used CD4+ T cells from PBMCs. DNA for the CDR3: TGCAGTGCTAGTGTGGTGAGGGGCACAGATACGCAGTATTTT. Its translation: CSASVVRGTDTQYF.